This T cell receptor beta chain was sequenced during a study of T cell repertoires in cytomegalovirus infection. Study-level background: Public TCR beta signatures were indicative of both CMV infection and a matching HLA type. Study outcomes and limitations: Predominance within the ex vivo response was attributable to HLA-C-restricted CMV-specific TCR beta clonotypes. Pooled public TCR beta family frequency picked out CMV carriers with the relevant HLA.

This CDR3 contains 16 residues. Unmatched junction bases numbered 2, after V lost 2 bases and J lost 3 bases. The V gene's germline CDR1 is MDHEN and CDR2 SYDVKM. MiXCR, run by TCRdb on the reads, gives a single entry per CDR3 protein. The profile shows about 310,000 distinct CDR3 sequences, about 17% of them singletons. This clonotype was seen many times. Its antigen remains unknown. The V call is TRBV28, the J call TRBJ2-2; 11 bases match TRBD1. Sequenced input: PBMCs. The sequence came from a human donor in good health (CMV status not recorded). Some clones in this sample may be carry-over from other donors' samples. CDR3 protein: CASSLGTGGYTGELFF. The CDR3 DNA sequence: TGTGCCAGCAGTTTAGGGACAGGGGGGTACACCGGGGAGCTGTTTTTT.